A single sample gave rise to the 28 T cell receptor beta chains below, sequenced in a study of blood T cell repertoires in COVID-19. Sequenced by immunoSEQ multiplex PCR; TCRdb stores in-frame clones only, minus some. The table lists 430,000 or so clones, roughly 89% of them singletons, with more than 0.7% in the top ten. The source material was peripheral blood. The origin of the receptors is a man aged 18 to 30 with COVID-19, enrolled during active disease.

V and J are TRBV7-9 and TRBJ1-5; D gene ambiguous. There are 12 residues in the CDR3. Germline V gene data show CDR1 as SEHNR and CDR2 as FQNEAQ (reference sequence). V was cut by 2 bases and J by 4 bases, with 3 bases left in between. The CDR3 is CASSLQNQPQHF. The CDR3 nucleotides read TGTGCCAGCAGCTTACAAAATCAGCCCCAGCATTTT.

The genes are TRBV10-3 and TRBJ2-5; D gene ambiguous. The CDR3 contains 14 residues. Germline assignment: CDR1 ENHRY and CDR2 SYGVKD. Between the trimmed V and J ends, which lost 0 bases and 2 bases, there was a span of 7 bases. DNA for the CDR3: TGTGCCATCAGTGAGTCGATGGCACAAGAGACCCAGTACTTC. Translating it yields CAISESMAQETQYF.

The chain carries TRBV12-5 and TRBJ2-1; 8 nucleotides line up with TRBD1. Germline lookup yields CDR1 LGHNT and CDR2 FRNRAP. J gave up 7 bases and V 2 bases, and 7 bases lay outside the gene matches. This CDR3 region has 15 residues. Written as DNA, the CDR3 is TGTGCTAGTGGTTTGTACCAGGGGGCGAAAAATGAGCAGTTCTTC. Protein: CASGLYQGAKNEQFF.

The chain uses TRBV18 and TRBJ2-5; D possibly corresponds to TRBD1 (6 bases). Looked up from germline, CDR1 is KGHSH and CDR2 is LQKENI. The CDR3 contains 13 residues. V shed 3 bases and J shed 7 bases, with 12 bases lying between them. The CDR3, as DNA: TGTGCCAGCTCACCGTCTCAGGGGACGACCCAGTACTTC. It codes for CASSPSQGTTQYF.

This clone was observed a handful of times. The rearrangement uses TRBV12-5 and TRBJ2-7; the D gene is possibly TRBD1 (7 bases). Between the trimmed V and J ends, which lost 2 bases and 3 bases, there was a span of 17 bases. The CDR3 length is 16 residues. Germline V gene lookup returns CDR1 LGHNT and CDR2 FRNRAP. The CDR3 is CASGLINQGGIYEQYF. The CDR3 DNA is TGTGCTAGTGGTTTGATTAATCAGGGGGGAATCTACGAGCAGTACTTC.

The chain carries TRBV5-1 and TRBJ1-5; 8 bases map to TRBD1. This CDR3 spans 17 amino acids. Germline CDR1 reads SGHRS; CDR2 reads YFSETQ. V gave up 0 bases and J gave up 2 bases; unmatched junction bases: 7. CDR3 DNA sequence: TGCGCCAGCAGCTTGGGGACAGGGTTCGAGGGCAATCAGCCCCAGCATTTT. This translates into CASSLGTGFEGNQPQHF.

This clone has a handful of counts. The chain joins TRBV19 to TRBJ1-5; D is perhaps TRBD1 (6 bases). The CDR3 length is 15 residues. CDR1 and CDR2 (germline): LNHDA, SQIVND (reference sequence). Trimming took 1 base from V and 6 from J, leaving 13 bases between them. CDR3 coding DNA: TGTGCCAGTAGTATAGCACGGGGGGGGCGTCAGCCCCAGCATTTT. Protein sequence: CASSIARGGRQPQHF. The entire variable domain, with the rest obtained from reference TRBV19 and TRBJ1-5, is as follows: DGGITQSPKYLFRKEGQNVTLSCEQNLNHDAMYWYRQDPGQGLRLIYYSQIVNDFQKGDIAEGYSVSREKKESFPLTVTSAQKNPTAFYLCASSIARGGRQPQHFGDGTRLSIL.

The V and J genes are TRBV19 and TRBJ1-1; D ambiguous. V was pared by 4 bases and J by 3 bases, with 18 bases between. CDR1 is LNHDA and CDR2 is SQIVND in the germline V gene (reference sequence). CDR3 length equals 16 residues. Here the CDR3 reads CASSRAADSPDTEAFF. The CDR3, as DNA: TGTGCCAGTAGTAGGGCCGCCGATTCCCCGGACACTGAAGCTTTCTTT.

The rearrangement links TRBV9 to TRBJ2-1; TRBD1 matches at 9 bases. Germline V gene sequence: CDR1 SGDLS, CDR2 YYNGEE. This CDR3 is built from 17 residues. V dropped 3 bases and J dropped 7; count of bases not matched to a gene: 14. CDR3 in DNA: TGTGCCAGCAGCGGCGGAACCGGGACAGGGTTTGGGAATGAGCAGTTCTTC. As protein: CASSGGTGTGFGNEQFF. Filled out from reference TRBV9 and TRBJ2-1, the complete variable domain reads DSGVTQTPKHLITATGQRVTLRCSPRSGDLSVYWYQQSLDQGLQFLIQYYNGEERAKGNILERFSAQQFPDLHSELNLSSLELGDSALYFCASSGGTGTGFGNEQFFGPGTRLTVL.

The V gene is TRBV5-4, the J gene TRBJ1-1, with TRBD1 matching over 8 bases. V trimming: 2 bases; J trimming: 1 base; junction bases outside the gene matches: 4. The germline V gene encodes CDR1 SGHNT and CDR2 YYREEE (reference sequence). The CDR3 covers 15 residues. This chain's CDR3 is CASSLSGTGNTEAFF. CDR3 bases: TGTGCCAGCAGCTTATCCGGGACAGGGAACACTGAAGCTTTCTTT.

Here the CDR3 reads CATSGGGGVHQETQYF. The CDR3 nucleotides read TGTGCCACCAGTGGTGGTGGCGGGGTTCACCAAGAGACCCAGTACTTC. The rearrangement uses TRBV24-1 and TRBJ2-5; D is perhaps TRBD2 (6 bases). This CDR3 comprises 16 residues. Germline CDR1 KGHDR, CDR2 SFDVKD. V lost 5 bases to trimming and J lost 0 bases, with 15 bases between them.

V usage is TRBV19 and J usage is TRBJ2-7; 9 bases are shared with TRBD1. The CDR3 consists of 15 residues. Germline CDR1 LNHDA, CDR2 SQIVND (reference sequence). J gave up 0 bases and V 11 bases, and 11 bases lay outside the gene matches. DNA for the CDR3: TGTGCCTCCAGCACAGGGGGCCCTTACTCCTACGAGCAGTACTTC. This encodes CASSTGGPYSYEQYF.

This chain joins TRBV30 and TRBJ2-7; D not certain. The CDR3 extends over 13 amino acids. Germline V gene sequence: CDR1 GTSNPN, CDR2 SVGIG (reference sequence). V was pared by 3 bases and J by 6 bases, with 15 bases between. For the CDR3, the DNA is TGTGCCTGGAGCCCCGTTTACAAGATCGAGCAGTACTTC. Translated: CAWSPVYKIEQYF.

The rearrangement joins TRBV7-9 to TRBJ2-4; the match to TRBD1 covers 8 bases. Unmatched junction bases numbered 3, after V lost 2 bases and J lost 6 bases. Germline-derived CDR1 and CDR2 are SEHNR and FQNEAQ (reference sequence). This CDR3 region has 14 residues. This CDR3 is CASSLRTGLNIQYF. Here the CDR3 DNA reads TGTGCCAGCAGCTTACGGACAGGGTTAAACATTCAGTACTTC. Looking up the rest from reference TRBV7-9 and TRBJ2-4 gives the full variable domain: DTGVSQNPRHKITKRGQNVTFRCDPISEHNRLYWYRQTLGQGPEFLTYFQNEAQLEKSRLLSDRFSAERPKGSFSTLEIQRTEQGDSAMYLCASSLRTGLNIQYFGAGTRLSVL.

The CDR3 sequence is CASSLAWGGEQDTQYF. In DNA form, the CDR3 reads TGTGCCAGCAGCTTAGCGTGGGGAGGGGAGCAAGATACGCAGTATTTT. The rearrangement links TRBV7-9 to TRBJ2-3; 7 bases match TRBD2. The V gene's germline CDR1 is SEHNR and CDR2 FQNEAQ (reference sequence). V lost 0 bases to trimming and J lost 5 bases; unmatched junction nucleotides: 8. The CDR3 loop spans 16 amino acids.

This chain joins TRBV9 and TRBJ2-7; 7 nucleotides line up with TRBD2. Germline lookup yields CDR1 SGDLS and CDR2 YYNGEE. Trimming at V came to 2 bases and at J to 3 bases, leaving 14 bases not matched to a gene. This CDR3 has 17 amino acids. The CDR3 loop is CASSVPRLSGVHYEQYF. In DNA form, the CDR3 reads TGTGCCAGCAGCGTCCCCCGATTAAGCGGGGTACACTACGAGCAGTACTTC.

V is TRBV7-6 and J is TRBJ1-2; TRBD1 matches 7 bases. CDR3 length: 14 residues. Germline values: CDR1 SGHVS, CDR2 FNYEAQ. Germline trimming cut 5 bases from V and 0 bases from J; bases unmatched to any gene: 3. CDR3 bases: TGTGCCAGCAGCGGCGGGACAGCTAACTATGGCTACACCTTC. This codes for CASSGGTANYGYTF.

This clone has just one count. The chain employs TRBV7-2 and TRBJ2-7; 7 bases match TRBD1. Germline values: CDR1 SGHTA, CDR2 FQGNSA. The CDR3 runs to 13 residues. V dropped 2 bases and J dropped 7; count of bases not matched to a gene: 5. Here the CDR3 reads CASSLTQGREQYF. CDR3 DNA sequence: TGTGCCAGCAGCTTAACACAGGGGCGGGAGCAGTACTTC.

This clone was counted only a few times. V gene TRBV5-1 combines with J gene TRBJ2-7; 8 bases fit TRBD1. CDR3 length equals 18 residues. V dropped 4 bases and J dropped 4; count of bases not matched to a gene: 19. Germline V gives CDR1 SGHRS, CDR2 YFSETQ. The CDR3 region has the DNA TGCGCCAGCAGCCTCCGTCCCCCGATGGACAGGGCTCCATACGAGCAGTACTTC. Amino acid sequence: CASSLRPPMDRAPYEQYF.

CDR3 protein: CASSATNTNEQFF. The CDR3 region has the DNA TGTGCCAGCAGCGCTACTAATACCAATGAGCAGTTCTTC. The chain recombines TRBV11-3 with TRBJ2-1; D ambiguous. V lost 5 bases and J 6 bases, leaving 11 bases between the germline ends. In germline, CDR1 is SGHNT, CDR2 YENEEA. This CDR3 has 13 residues.

The genes are TRBV6-5 and TRBJ1-1; D is unresolved. The V gene lost 2 bases and the J gene lost 3 bases, with 10 bases spanning the gap. The CDR3 contains 14 residues. In germline, CDR1 is MNHEY, CDR2 SVGAGI. The CDR3 DNA follows: TGTGCCAGCAGTTACGGACTCATTGACACTGAAGCTTTCTTT. Its translation: CASSYGLIDTEAFF.

The chain joins TRBV7-2 to TRBJ2-2; 7 nucleotides line up with TRBD2. Germline CDR1 SGHTA, CDR2 FQGNSA. The CDR3 spans 15 residues. J was trimmed by 9 bases and V by 1 base; bases with no gene match: 8. DNA of the CDR3: TGTGCCAGCAGCTTAGATGGGGAGGGTCCTAGGGAGCTGTTTTTT. Amino acids: CASSLDGEGPRELFF.

V usage is TRBV3-1 (or the pseudogene TRBV3-2) and J usage is TRBJ1-1, with D perhaps matching TRBD1 (5 bases). The CDR3 has 14 residues. The V end lost 2 bases, the J end lost 4 bases, and 11 bases lay between the germline ends. Germline CDR1 and CDR2: LGHDT and YNNKEL (reference sequence). The CDR3: CASSQYWGGTEAFF. The CDR3 bases are TGTGCCAGCAGCCAATATTGGGGGGGCACTGAAGCTTTCTTT.

The chain combines TRBV6-2 or TRBV6-3 with TRBJ2-7; no reliable D call. The germline CDR1 and CDR2 sequences are MNHEY and SVGEGT. The CDR3 covers 14 residues. Trimming cost V 0 bases and J 1 base, with 7 bases left between them. This chain's CDR3 is CASSYSPDSYEQYF. The CDR3 DNA sequence: TGTGCCAGCAGTTACTCGCCAGATTCCTACGAGCAGTACTTC.

V is TRBV7-8 and J is TRBJ1-5; a weak D match, TRBD1 (5 bases). Germline CDR1 SGHVS, CDR2 FQNEAQ. This CDR3 has 16 residues. V lost 2 bases, J lost 0 bases, and 11 bases lay in between. The CDR3 loop is CASSLLTAYSNQPQHF. The CDR3 DNA reads as TGTGCCAGCAGCTTACTGACAGCTTATAGCAATCAGCCCCAGCATTTT.

The chain couples TRBV14 to TRBJ1-6; TRBD1 agrees at 7 bases. V shed 3 bases and J 0 bases; nucleotides not matched to a gene: 11. The CDR3 length is 19 residues. CDR1 is SGHDN and CDR2 is FVKESK in the germline V gene. The CDR3 coding sequence is TGTGCCAGCAGCCATCTTCCGGGACAGCCGAGCTCCTATAATTCACCCCTCCACTTT. Amino acids: CASSHLPGQPSSYNSPLHF.

The chain couples TRBV5-4 to TRBJ1-1; D is undetermined. With 3 bases removed from V and 2 bases from J, the gap between germline ends came to 11 bases. Germline assignment: CDR1 SGHNT and CDR2 YYREEE (reference sequence). This CDR3 contains 14 residues. In nucleotides, the CDR3 is TGTGCCAGCAGCTCCGGCCAGGCTAACACTGAAGCTTTCTTT. It codes for CASSSGQANTEAFF. Based on the CDR3 plus reference TRBV5-4 and TRBJ1-1, the full variable domain is ETGVTQSPTHLIKTRGQQVTLRCSSQSGHNTVSWYQQALGQGPQFIFQYYREEENGRGNFPPRFSGLQFPNYSSELNVNALELDDSALYLCASSSGQANTEAFFGQGTRLTVV.

The gene calls are TRBV15 and TRBJ1-1, with D hard to call. Germline V gives CDR1 LNHNV, CDR2 YYDKDF (reference sequence). The germline V and J ends were trimmed by 1 base and 0 bases, with 9 bases remaining between them. The CDR3 is 15 amino acids. The CDR3 loop reads CATSRGRIMNTEAFF. CDR3 coding DNA: TGTGCCACCAGCAGAGGCAGGATCATGAACACTGAAGCTTTCTTT.